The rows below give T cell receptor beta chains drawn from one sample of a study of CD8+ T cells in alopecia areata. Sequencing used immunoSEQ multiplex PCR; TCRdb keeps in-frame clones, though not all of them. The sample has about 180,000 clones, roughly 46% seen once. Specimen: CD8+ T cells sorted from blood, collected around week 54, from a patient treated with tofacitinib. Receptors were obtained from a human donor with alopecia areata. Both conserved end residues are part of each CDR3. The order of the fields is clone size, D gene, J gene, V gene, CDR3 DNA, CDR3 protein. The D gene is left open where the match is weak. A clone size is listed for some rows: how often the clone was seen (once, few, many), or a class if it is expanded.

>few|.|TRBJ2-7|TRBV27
TGTGCCAGCAGTTTTTCAGCTGGGGACGCCCGCTCCGAGCAGTACTTC
CASSFSAGDARSEQYF
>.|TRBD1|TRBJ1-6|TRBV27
TGTGCCAGCACCTCGACAGGGACACCCCTCCACTTT
CASTSTGTPLHF
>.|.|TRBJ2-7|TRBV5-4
TGTGCCAGCAGCTTGGCTCAGGGCTCCTACGAGCAGTACTTC
CASSLAQGSYEQYF
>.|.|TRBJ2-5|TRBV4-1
TGCGCCAGCAGCCAAGATCTAACGTACCAAGAGACCCAGTACTTC
CASSQDLTYQETQYF
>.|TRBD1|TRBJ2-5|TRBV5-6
TGTGCCAGCAGCTCGGGACAGGGGATGATGGAGACCCAGTACTTC
CASSSGQGMMETQYF
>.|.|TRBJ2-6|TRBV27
TGTGCCAGCAGTTTTGTGGGACCCGGGGCCAACGTCCTGACTTTC
CASSFVGPGANVLTF
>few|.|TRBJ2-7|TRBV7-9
TGTGCCAGCAGCCCCGCGGGCGGAACCGAGCAGTACTTC
CASSPAGGTEQYF
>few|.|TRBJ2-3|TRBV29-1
TGCAGCGTTGAAGATTTTACTATGGAGACAGAAAAACCAGATACGCAGTATTTT
CSVEDFTMETEKPDTQYF
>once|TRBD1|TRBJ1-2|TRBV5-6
TGTGCCAGCAGCCCAGGGACAGGGGAAATCGGCTACACCTTC
CASSPGTGEIGYTF
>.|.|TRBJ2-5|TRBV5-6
TGTGCCAGCAGCTCAACTCCTAGCGTACGTTCGGGGACCCAGTACTTC
CASSSTPSVRSGTQYF
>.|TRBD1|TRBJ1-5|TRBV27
TGTGCCAGCAGTCTGACAGGGGCCCATCAGCCCCAGCATTTT
CASSLTGAHQPQHF
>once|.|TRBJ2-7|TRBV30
TGTGCCTGGAGTGTACTGCCCAACTACGAGCAGTACTTC
CAWSVLPNYEQYF
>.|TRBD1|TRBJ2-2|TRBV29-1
TGCAGCGTTGATCAGGACAGGGAGGACGGGGAGCTGTTTTTT
CSVDQDREDGELFF
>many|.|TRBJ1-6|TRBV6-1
TGTGCCAGCAGTGAAGCGGAGGCCTCACCCCTCCACTTT
CASSEAEASPLHF
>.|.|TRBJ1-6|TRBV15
TGTGCCACCAGCAGAGGGACGAGCTATAATTCACCCCTCCACTTT
CATSRGTSYNSPLHF
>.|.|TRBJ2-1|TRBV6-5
TGTGCCAGCAGTACAAGAGGGGACTACAATGAGCAGTTCTTC
CASSTRGDYNEQFF
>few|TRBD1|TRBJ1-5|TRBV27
TGTGCCAGCAGTCCCGGGACAGACCATCAGCCCCAGCATTTT
CASSPGTDHQPQHF
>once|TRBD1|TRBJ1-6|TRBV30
TGTGCCTCCCAGACAGGGAAAGGCTCACCCCTCCACTTT
CASQTGKGSPLHF
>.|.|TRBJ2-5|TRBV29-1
TGCAGCGTTGAGGGGCAGGGGAGAGAAGAGACCCAGTACTTC
CSVEGQGREETQYF
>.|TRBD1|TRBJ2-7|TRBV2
TGTGCCAGCAGTAGGGGATTTACAGGGGGCGCCTCACGGTACTTC
CASSRGFTGGASRYF
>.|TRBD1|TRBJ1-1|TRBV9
TGTGCCAGCAGCGTGAGTACAGGGGTACCGGGATTGAACACTGAAGCTTTCTTT
CASSVSTGVPGLNTEAFF
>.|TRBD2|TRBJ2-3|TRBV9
TGTGCCAGCAGCCCCCTCACTAGCGGGGGGGCAGATACGCAGTATTTT
CASSPLTSGGADTQYF
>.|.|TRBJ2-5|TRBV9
TGTGCCAGCAACCCCCGGGGGTCTGGCCTCCAAGAGACCCAGTACTTC
CASNPRGSGLQETQYF
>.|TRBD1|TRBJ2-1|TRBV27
TGTGCCAGCACCATAGGGGGCAGGATCGATGAGCAGTTCTTC
CASTIGGRIDEQFF
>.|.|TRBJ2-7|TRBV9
TGTGCCAGCAGCGTAGGAGGGCCGGCACTCTACGAGCAGTACTTC
CASSVGGPALYEQYF
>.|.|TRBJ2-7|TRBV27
TGTGCCAGCAGTTACGGAGGTCCTACCTACGAGCAGTACTTC
CASSYGGPTYEQYF
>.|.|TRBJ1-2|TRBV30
TGTGCCTGTCCCATCGGGGGAGCCTATGGCTACACCTTC
CACPIGGAYGYTF
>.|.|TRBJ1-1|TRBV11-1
TGTGCCAGCAGCTTAGGAATAAACCCCACTGAAGCTTTCTTT
CASSLGINPTEAFF
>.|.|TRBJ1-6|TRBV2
TGTGCCAGCAGTGAGGAGGAATCCTATAATTCACCCCTCCACTTT
CASSEEESYNSPLHF
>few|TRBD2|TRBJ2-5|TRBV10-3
TGTGCCATCAGTGACTCCGGACTAGCGGAAGAGACCCAGTACTTC
CAISDSGLAEETQYF
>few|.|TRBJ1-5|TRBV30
TGTGCCTGGAGTGGACAAAGCAATCAGCCCCAGCATTTT
CAWSGQSNQPQHF
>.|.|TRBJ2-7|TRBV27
TGTGCCAGCATGCCAGGGGAGGGGTACGAGCAGTACTTC
CASMPGEGYEQYF
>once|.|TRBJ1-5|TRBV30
TGTGCCTGGAGCCTGTCTAATCAGCCCCAGCATTTT
CAWSLSNQPQHF
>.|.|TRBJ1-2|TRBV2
TGTGCCAGCAGGAGCTATGGCTACACCTTC
CASRSYGYTF
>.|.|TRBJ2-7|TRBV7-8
TGTGCCAGCAGCTTAAGCGCGTACGAGCAGTACTTC
CASSLSAYEQYF
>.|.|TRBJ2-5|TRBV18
TGTGCCAGCTCACCGAAGGGAGGAGGGGAGACCCAGTACTTC
CASSPKGGGETQYF
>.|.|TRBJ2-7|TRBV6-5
TGTGCCTCAGGAGGGCAGCAACTGTACGAGCAGTACTTC
CASGGQQLYEQYF
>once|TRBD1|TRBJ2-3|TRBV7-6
TGTGCCAGCAGCCGGGGGACAGGGGGGCCAGATACGCAGTATTTT
CASSRGTGGPDTQYF
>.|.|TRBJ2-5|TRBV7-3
TGTGCCAGCAGCCTGGACGGACAAGAGACCCAGTACTTC
CASSLDGQETQYF
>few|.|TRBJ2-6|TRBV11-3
TGTGCCAGCAGCAGTACAGGCAACTCTGGGGCCAACGTCCTGACTTTC
CASSSTGNSGANVLTF
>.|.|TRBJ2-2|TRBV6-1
TGTGCCGCCAGCTGGAGTCAGCCCGGGGAGCTGTTTTTT
CAASWSQPGELFF
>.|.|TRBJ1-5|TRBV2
TGTGCCAGCAGTGAGGAACAGAACAATCAGCCCCAGCATTTT
CASSEEQNNQPQHF
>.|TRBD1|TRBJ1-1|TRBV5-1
TGCGCCAGCAGCTTGGGACAGGGGAAGAACACTGAAGCTTTCTTT
CASSLGQGKNTEAFF
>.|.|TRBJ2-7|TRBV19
TGTGCCAGTGAGGACCGCACCTCTGTCGAGCAGTACTTC
CASEDRTSVEQYF
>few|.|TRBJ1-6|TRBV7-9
TGTGCCAGCAGCTTAGTTCAGGGGCCAGCACCCCTCCACTTT
CASSLVQGPAPLHF
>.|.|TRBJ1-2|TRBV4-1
TGCGCCAGCAGCCAAGATAACTTAGGGGACACTCTAACTGGGTATGGCTACACCTTC
CASSQDNLGDTLTGYGYTF
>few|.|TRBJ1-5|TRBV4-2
TGTGCCAGCAGCCAAGAGGTCTCGGGAGCTCACCTAGGAGGCAATCAGCCCCAGCATTTT
CASSQEVSGAHLGGNQPQHF
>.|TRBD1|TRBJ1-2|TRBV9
TGTGCCAGCAGCGTAGAAGGGACAGGGGTTGAGTATGGCTACACCTTC
CASSVEGTGVEYGYTF
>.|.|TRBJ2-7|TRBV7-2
TGTGCCAGCAGCTTACGGGGTTACGAGCAGTACTTC
CASSLRGYEQYF
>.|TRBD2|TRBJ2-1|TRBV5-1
TGCGCCAGCAGCCTAAGCGGGGGGCTGTACAATGAGCAGTTCTTC
CASSLSGGLYNEQFF
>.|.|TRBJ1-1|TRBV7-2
TGTGCCAGCAGCCTCAATACGGACACTGAAGCTTTCTTT
CASSLNTDTEAFF
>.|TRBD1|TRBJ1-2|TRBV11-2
TGTGCCAGCAGCTATGGACAGGGGCAAGGCTACACCTTC
CASSYGQGQGYTF
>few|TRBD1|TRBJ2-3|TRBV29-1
TGCAGCGGGACAGGGGACCCAGATACGCAGTATTTT
CSGTGDPDTQYF